This entry lists 21 T cell receptor beta chains sequenced from one sample in a study of beta chain features in type 1 diabetes. The study, taken as a whole, reports: All four CD4+ subsets of Type 1 diabetes patients contained TCRB CDR3s that were moderately but significantly shorter.

These TCRs' antigens remain unknown. The sequenced template was cDNA made from the entire isolated RNA. Sequencing used immunoSEQ multiplex PCR; TCRdb keeps in-frame clones, though not all of them. The sample has a few hundred thousand clones, about a sixth seen once; the top ten hold about 0.085%. The source material was naive CD4+ T cells from blood. These receptors came from a man aged 25 to 45 with type 1 diabetes.

The V gene is TRBV30, the J gene TRBJ2-3, with D perhaps TRBD2 (5 bases). The CDR3 runs 14 residues. CDR1 and CDR2 from the germline V gene are GTSNPN and SVGIG (reference sequence). With 4 bases removed from V and 3 bases from J, the gap between germline ends came to 14 bases. This chain's CDR3 is CAWTPGLTTDTQYF. The CDR3 DNA sequence: TGTGCCTGGACCCCGGGGTTGACAACAGATACGCAGTATTTT.

This clone was picked up one time. The V gene is TRBV2, the J gene TRBJ2-3; D is unclear. The germline V gene has CDR1 SNHLY and CDR2 FYNNEI. This CDR3 region has 14 residues. V was cut by 6 bases and J by 1 base, with 11 bases left in between. This chain's CDR3 is CASRGLSGTDTQYF. CDR3 DNA sequence: TGTGCCAGCAGAGGTCTATCAGGCACAGATACGCAGTATTTT.

This clone has more than one count but fewer than ten. The same CDR3 can be traced to other DNA sequences in this sample. V gene TRBV29-1 combines with J gene TRBJ1-1; D gene unclear. V lost 6 bases and J lost 0, with 8 bases in between. CDR1 SQVTM and CDR2 ANQGSEA come from the germline V gene. This CDR3 is built from 12 residues. CDR3 nucleotide sequence: TGCAGCGTGGCCCCGGTGAACACTGAAGCTTTCTTT. This codes for CSVAPVNTEAFF.

The V call is TRBV7-6, the J call TRBJ2-7; D might be TRBD2 (6 bases). CDR3 length equals 13 residues. V was trimmed by 1 base and J by 5 bases, leaving 9 bases between them. Germline CDR1 SGHVS, CDR2 FNYEAQ. CDR3 DNA: TGTGCCAGCAGCTTAGTTTGGGGGGACGAGCAGTACTTC. It codes for CASSLVWGDEQYF.

There are a few counts of this clone. The chain uses TRBV5-1 and TRBJ2-6; unclear D gene. CDR1 and CDR2 (germline): SGHRS, YFSETQ. The ends were cut back, 2 bases at V and 4 bases at J, with 7 bases in the middle. CDR3 length equals 14 residues. DNA of the CDR3: TGCGCCAGCAGCTTCGGTAGCGGGGCCAACGTCCTGACTTTC. Protein sequence: CASSFGSGANVLTF.

The V call is TRBV28, the J call TRBJ1-5; maybe TRBD1 (5 bases). The CDR3 is 12 residues long. Germline CDR1 reads MDHEN; CDR2 reads SYDVKM. V lost 5 bases and J lost 4, with 6 bases in between. CDR3 sequence: CASSAGNQPQHF. Here the CDR3 DNA reads TGTGCCAGCAGTGCAGGGAATCAGCCCCAGCATTTT.

This clone was counted a few times. This specimen includes other DNA sequences encoding the same CDR3. This chain connects TRBV29-1 to TRBJ1-1; unclear D gene. The germline CDR1 and CDR2 sequences are SQVTM and ANQGSEA. CDR3 size: 13 residues. V lost 2 bases, J lost 0 bases, and 7 bases lay in between. The CDR3, as DNA: TGCAGCGTTGAAACCCGAATGAACACTGAAGCTTTCTTT. Protein sequence: CSVETRMNTEAFF.

This clone was seen only a few times. This chain links TRBV2 with TRBJ2-3; TRBD1 might be the D (6 bases). CDR1 and CDR2 from the germline V gene are SNHLY and FYNNEI. This CDR3 region has 14 residues. The V end was cut by 6 bases, the J end by 3 bases, with 13 bases between. The CDR3 bases are TGTGCCAGCAGGCAGGGGCAGGGGACAGATACGCAGTATTTT. This gives the protein CASRQGQGTDTQYF.

The chain couples TRBV7-9 to TRBJ2-6; D uncertain. Trimming cost V 1 base and J 0 bases, with 4 bases left between them. CDR3 length equals 15 residues. CDR1 and CDR2 (germline): SEHNR, FQNEAQ (reference sequence). CDR3 nucleotides: TGTGCCAGCAGCTTAGTTGTCTCTGGGGCCAACGTCCTGACTTTC. Translating gives CASSLVVSGANVLTF.

This clone was seen a few times. This chain connects TRBV7-2 to TRBJ2-5; 8 positions match TRBD2. V trimming: 3 bases; J trimming: 5 bases; junction bases outside the gene matches: 8. CDR3 size: 15 residues. Germline loops: CDR1 SGHTA, CDR2 FQGNSA. The CDR3 here is CASSLSGSQSETQYF. In DNA form, the CDR3 reads TGTGCCAGCAGCTTGAGCGGGAGTCAATCGGAGACCCAGTACTTC.

The chain has TRBV5-4 and TRBJ2-1; 8 positions agree with TRBD1. Germline CDR1 SGHNT, CDR2 YYREEE (reference sequence). This CDR3 has 15 amino acids. V lost 4 bases, J lost 8 bases, and 11 bases stayed unmatched. The CDR3, as DNA: TGTGCCAGCAGCCGACAGGGGTCAGGAGTATATGAGCAGTTCTTC. Translated, it gives CASSRQGSGVYEQFF.

This chain uses TRBV14 with TRBJ1-2; D gene ambiguous. V gave up 0 bases and J gave up 2 bases, with 4 bases separating them. The CDR3 is 13 residues long. Germline-derived CDR1 and CDR2 are SGHDN and FVKESK. The CDR3 loop reads CASSQDTNYGYTF. The CDR3 DNA reads as TGTGCCAGCAGCCAAGACACCAACTATGGCTACACCTTC.

The V call is TRBV15, the J call TRBJ1-2, with TRBD1 matching over 8 bases. CDR3 length: 14 amino acids. V lost 3 bases to trimming and J lost 8 bases; unmatched junction nucleotides: 8. The germline gives CDR1 LNHNV, CDR2 YYDKDF (reference sequence). This CDR3 reads CATSRLQGAEGYTF. CDR3 DNA sequence: TGTGCCACCAGCAGGTTGCAGGGGGCTGAAGGCTACACCTTC.

Only a few counts were recorded for this clone. CDR3 protein: CASSPGLAGGTDTQYF. The CDR3 DNA sequence: TGTGCCAGCAGCCCAGGACTAGCGGGCGGTACAGATACGCAGTATTTT. The chain has TRBV14 and TRBJ2-3; 11 bases match TRBD2. The J segment lost 3 bases and the V segment lost 4 bases, leaving 6 bases of the junction unmatched. Germline-derived CDR1 and CDR2 are SGHDN and FVKESK. This CDR3 has 16 residues.

The chain recombines TRBV28 with TRBJ2-2; 7 bases are shared with TRBD2. Germline CDR1 is MDHEN and CDR2 is SYDVKM. This CDR3 is 18 amino acids long. V dropped 4 bases and J dropped 1; count of bases not matched to a gene: 12. The DNA of the CDR3 is TGTGCCAGCAGTTCAATTAAGAGACTAGCCGAGAACACCGGGGAGCTGTTTTTT. Its translation is CASSSIKRLAENTGELFF.

This clone was found a few times. This rearrangement joins TRBV27 to TRBJ2-5; D perhaps matches TRBD1 (6 bases). V gave up 10 bases and J gave up 1 base, with 13 bases separating them. This CDR3 contains 13 residues. Germline V gene lookup returns CDR1 MNHEY and CDR2 SMNVEV (reference sequence). As DNA, the CDR3 is TGTGCCACCCGAAACAGGGTCCAAGAGACCCAGTACTTC. Translating it yields CATRNRVQETQYF.

Concerning this clone itself: Distinct nucleotide sequences in the sample also encode this CDR3. This chain uses TRBV29-1 with TRBJ2-1; D uncertain. The CDR3 consists of 13 residues. Germline V gene sequence: CDR1 SQVTM, CDR2 ANQGSEA. V shed 0 bases and J shed 0 bases, with 3 bases lying between them. CDR3 nucleotide sequence: TGCAGCGTTGAAGAGAGCTCCTACAATGAGCAGTTCTTC. Translated: CSVEESSYNEQFF.

The chain is built from TRBV7-3 and TRBJ2-3, with a tentative D call TRBD1 (6 bases). The V and J ends lost 5 bases and 6 bases respectively, with 12 bases between them. Looked up from germline, CDR1 is SGHTA and CDR2 is FQGTGA. There are 13 residues in the CDR3. Written as DNA, the CDR3 is TGTGCCAGCAGCCGTCAGGGGACGGATACGCAGTATTTT. It encodes CASSRQGTDTQYF.

V usage is TRBV7-2 and J usage is TRBJ2-4; TRBD2 matches at 12 bases. There are 19 residues in the CDR3. In germline, CDR1 is SGHTA, CDR2 FQGNSA. Losses at the gene ends were 0 bases for V and 7 bases for J; bases not matched to a gene: 13. Here the CDR3 DNA reads TGTGCCAGCAGCTTAGCATTCGATTGGACTAGCGGGGCAAACAACATTCAGTACTTC. Amino acids: CASSLAFDWTSGANNIQYF. The complete variable domain, with remaining parts taken from reference TRBV7-2 and TRBJ2-4, reads GAGVSQSPSNKVTEKGKDVELRCDPISGHTALYWYRQSLGQGLEFLIYFQGNSAPDKSGLPSDRFSAERTGGSVSTLTIQRTQQEDSAVYLCASSLAFDWTSGANNIQYFGAGTRLSVL.

The chain uses TRBV30 and TRBJ2-3; TRBD1 matches at 7 bases. This CDR3 is 13 amino acids long. With V trimmed by 4 bases and J by 4 bases, 5 bases remained unmatched. Germline V CDR1 and CDR2: GTSNPN, SVGIG (reference sequence). CDR3 amino acids: CAWTRDSSDTQYF. The CDR3 coding sequence is TGTGCCTGGACCAGGGACAGTTCAGATACGCAGTATTTT.

This clone was counted between two and nine times. The chain combines TRBV23-1 with TRBJ2-1; 9 bases fit TRBD2. TRBV23-1 is sorted into the ORF group, with uncertain function. V shed 1 base, J shed 4 bases, and the junction held 11 bases outside the gene matches. The CDR3 sequence is 18 residues long. In nucleotides, the CDR3 is TGCGCCAGCAGTCAATGTTTTTGCCTAGCGGGACTATACAATGAGCAGTTCTTC. It is translated as CASSQCFCLAGLYNEQFF.